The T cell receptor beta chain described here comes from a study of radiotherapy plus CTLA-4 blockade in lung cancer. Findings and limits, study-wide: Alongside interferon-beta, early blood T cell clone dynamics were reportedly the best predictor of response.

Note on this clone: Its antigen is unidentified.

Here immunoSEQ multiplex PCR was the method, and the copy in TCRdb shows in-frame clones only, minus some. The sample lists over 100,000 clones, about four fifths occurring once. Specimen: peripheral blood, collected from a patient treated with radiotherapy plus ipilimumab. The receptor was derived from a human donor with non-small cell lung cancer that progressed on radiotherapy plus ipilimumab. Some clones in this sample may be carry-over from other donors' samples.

The CDR3 nucleotides are TGTGCCAGCAGCGTAGCCTCAAGGGGATACGCTGGAAACACCATATATTTT. Translation gives CASSVASRGYAGNTIYF. The chain carries TRBV9 and TRBJ1-3; tentative D call: TRBD1 (5 bases). CDR1 and CDR2 from the germline V gene are SGDLS and YYNGEE. This CDR3 region has 17 residues. The V gene lost 0 bases and the J gene lost 2 bases, with 15 bases spanning the gap.